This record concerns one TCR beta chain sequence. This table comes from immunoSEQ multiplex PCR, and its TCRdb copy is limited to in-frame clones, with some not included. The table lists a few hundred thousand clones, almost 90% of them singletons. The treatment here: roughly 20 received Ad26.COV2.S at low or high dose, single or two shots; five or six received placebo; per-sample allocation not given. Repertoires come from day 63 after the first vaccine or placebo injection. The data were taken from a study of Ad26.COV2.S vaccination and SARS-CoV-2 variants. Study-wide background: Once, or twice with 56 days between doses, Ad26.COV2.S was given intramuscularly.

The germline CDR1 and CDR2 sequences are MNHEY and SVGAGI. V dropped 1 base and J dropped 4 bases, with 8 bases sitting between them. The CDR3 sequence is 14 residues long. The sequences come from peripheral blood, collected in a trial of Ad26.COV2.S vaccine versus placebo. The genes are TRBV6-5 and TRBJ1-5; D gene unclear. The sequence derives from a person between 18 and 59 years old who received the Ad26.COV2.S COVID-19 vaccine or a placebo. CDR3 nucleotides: TGTGCCAGCAGTTACTTAGCTTCGAATCAGCCCCAGCATTTT. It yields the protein CASSYLASNQPQHF.